This TCR beta chain was identified during a study of blood T cell repertoires in COVID-19. This CDR3 contains 21 residues. Unmatched junction bases numbered 25, after V lost 5 bases and J lost 2 bases. Germline CDR1 is LNHDA and CDR2 is SQIVND (reference sequence). Measured with immunoSEQ multiplex PCR; TCRdb has only the in-frame clones, and not every one. The data show 35,000 or so clones, about 81% seen once. What was sequenced was peripheral blood. This TCR came from a human donor in a cohort sampled during active or convalescent COVID-19. The donor label of this sample is uncertain. The chain employs TRBV19 and TRBJ2-5; 8 nucleotides match TRBD2. CDR3 region: CASSSRPRGGRPILRQETQYF. The CDR3 DNA reads TGTGCCAGTAGTTCGCGTCCCCGGGGGGGCAGGCCGATACTTCGACAAGAGACCCAGTACTTC.